This TCR beta chain is from a study of T cell responses to AZD1222 COVID-19 vaccine. Study conclusions and caveats: In a largely white British group with more females than males, clonal diversity was possibly underestimated.

The germline gives CDR1 SGHRS, CDR2 YFSETQ. V shed 5 bases, J shed 3 bases, and the junction held 4 bases outside the gene matches. The CDR3 contains 13 residues. Data came from immunoSEQ multiplex PCR; TCRdb stores just in-frame clones and leaves some out. The table lists 140,000 to 150,000 clones, around 84% of them singletons. Concerning this clone itself: The target antigen is unknown.

J is TRBJ1-2 and V is TRBV5-1; 7 bases are shared with TRBD1. The TCR sequence derives from an adult who received the AZD1222 COVID-19 vaccine. The sequenced sample was peripheral blood, obtained 28 days after the second AZD1222 dose. DNA for the CDR3: TGCGCCAGCAGAATAACAGGGGACTATGGCTACACCTTC. Translation gives CASRITGDYGYTF.